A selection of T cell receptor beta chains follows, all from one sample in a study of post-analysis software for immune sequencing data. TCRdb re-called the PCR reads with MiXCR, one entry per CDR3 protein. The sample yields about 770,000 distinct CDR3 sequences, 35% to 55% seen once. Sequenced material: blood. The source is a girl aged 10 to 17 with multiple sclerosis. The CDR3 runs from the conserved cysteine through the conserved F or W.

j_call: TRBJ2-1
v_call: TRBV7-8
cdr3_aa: CASSPGGRDEQFF

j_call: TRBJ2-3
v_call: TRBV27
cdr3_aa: CASRPTGATDTQYF

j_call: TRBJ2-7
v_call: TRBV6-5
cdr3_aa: CASSFTSGSGEQYF

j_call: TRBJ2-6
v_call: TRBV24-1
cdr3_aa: CATSDSMSGANVLTF

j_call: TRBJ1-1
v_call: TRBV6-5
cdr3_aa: CASSYYPLGQMNTEAFF

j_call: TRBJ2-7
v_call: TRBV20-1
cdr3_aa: CSARPREGISYEQYF

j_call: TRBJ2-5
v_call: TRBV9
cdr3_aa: CASSVETEQETQYF

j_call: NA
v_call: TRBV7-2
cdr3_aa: CASSLWARKETQYF

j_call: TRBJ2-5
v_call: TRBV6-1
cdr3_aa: CASSKRIMPRRAQETQYF

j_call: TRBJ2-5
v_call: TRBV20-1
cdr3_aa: CSARAPKDGQETQYF

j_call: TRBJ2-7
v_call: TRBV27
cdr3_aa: CASSLSGALRYEQYF

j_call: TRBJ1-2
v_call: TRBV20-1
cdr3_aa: CSAVRDRDAGGYTF

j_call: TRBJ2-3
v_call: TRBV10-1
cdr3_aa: CASSGSRGTRTDTQYF

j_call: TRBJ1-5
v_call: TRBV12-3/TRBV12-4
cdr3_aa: CASSLEGTGSIKPQHF

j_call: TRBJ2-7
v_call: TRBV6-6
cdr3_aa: CATGQILTYEQYF

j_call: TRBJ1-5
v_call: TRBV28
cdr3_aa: CASSLWQINSNQPQHF

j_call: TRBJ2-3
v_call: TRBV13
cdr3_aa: CASSSRDSKTSTDTQYF

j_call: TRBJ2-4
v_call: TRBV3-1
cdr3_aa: CASSPQPTGSEQYF

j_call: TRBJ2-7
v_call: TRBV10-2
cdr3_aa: CASSELAYEQYF

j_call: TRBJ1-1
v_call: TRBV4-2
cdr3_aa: CASSQVGMNTEAFF

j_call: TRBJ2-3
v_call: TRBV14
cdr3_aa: CASSQGGRSGTNTQYF

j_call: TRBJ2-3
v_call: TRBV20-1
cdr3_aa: CSATDYRGGTDTQYF

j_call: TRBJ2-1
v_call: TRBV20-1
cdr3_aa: CSARVAAGEGEQFF

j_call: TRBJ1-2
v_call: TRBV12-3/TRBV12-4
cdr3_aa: CASSFTGLGYGYTF

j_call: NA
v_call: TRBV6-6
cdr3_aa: CASSYSEGAETQYF

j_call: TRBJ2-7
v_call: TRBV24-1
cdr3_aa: CATSAMGQGAHEQYF

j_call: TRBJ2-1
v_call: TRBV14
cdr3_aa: CASSQDLLADNNEQFF

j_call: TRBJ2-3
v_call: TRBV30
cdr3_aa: CAYLAASTDTQYF

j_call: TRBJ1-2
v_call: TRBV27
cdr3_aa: CASSFRRTELANYGYTF

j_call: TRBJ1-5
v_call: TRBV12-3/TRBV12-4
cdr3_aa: CASSRDGQRNQPQHF

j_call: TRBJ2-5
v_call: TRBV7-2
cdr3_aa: CASSPPVGELQETQYF

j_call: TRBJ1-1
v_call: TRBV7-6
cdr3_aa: CASSLAPLTGNTEAFF

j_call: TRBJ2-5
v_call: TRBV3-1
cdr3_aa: CASSQLSFQETQYF

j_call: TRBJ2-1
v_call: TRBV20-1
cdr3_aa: CSAMGQLNEQFF

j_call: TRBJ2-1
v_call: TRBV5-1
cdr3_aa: CASREGQEFDEQFF

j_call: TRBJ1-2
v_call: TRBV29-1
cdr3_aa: CSSARGTGGHTF

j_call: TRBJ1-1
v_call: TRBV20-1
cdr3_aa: CSARAPIWGRNTEAFF

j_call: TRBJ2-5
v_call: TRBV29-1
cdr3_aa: CSGEGGGPQETQYF

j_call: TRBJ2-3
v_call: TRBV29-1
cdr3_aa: CSVEGRTDTQYF

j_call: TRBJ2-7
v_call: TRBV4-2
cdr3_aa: CASSQDRGSFYEQYF

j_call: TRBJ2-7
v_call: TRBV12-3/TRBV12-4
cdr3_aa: CASTHSGTGQYEQYF